What follows describes a single T cell receptor (beta chain). Antigen specificity is unknown. Libraries were prepared by immunoSEQ multiplex PCR; TCRdb keeps only in-frame clonotypes and omits some of them. The sample contains about 240,000 clones, roughly 86% of which appear only once. Germline CDR1 LNHDA, CDR2 SQIVND (reference sequence). This CDR3 has 17 amino acids. With 5 bases clipped from V and 6 bases from J, the junction kept 11 bases outside the gene matches. This sample is drawn from a study of cytomegalovirus exposure and HLA in healthy donors. Study at large: It was reported in a later analysis that the same platform had been used for the 120 validation repertoires as for the roughly 710 first-cohort repertoires.

The donors were in the roughly 110-subject validation cohort; that cohort was separate from the roughly 700-subject first cohort. Findings and caveats of the study: The dataset shows that most TCR sequences were rare, while some public TCRs occurred in many donors.

Sequenced sample: PBMCs. The chain is built from TRBV19 and TRBJ1-5; 12 bases map to TRBD1. This TCR was recovered from a woman in her thirties in good health and CMV-seropositive. CDR3 DNA: TGTGCCAGTAGTCCCGGGAGGGGACAGGGGGCACGTCAGCCCCAGCATTTT. It is translated as CASSPGRGQGARQPQHF.